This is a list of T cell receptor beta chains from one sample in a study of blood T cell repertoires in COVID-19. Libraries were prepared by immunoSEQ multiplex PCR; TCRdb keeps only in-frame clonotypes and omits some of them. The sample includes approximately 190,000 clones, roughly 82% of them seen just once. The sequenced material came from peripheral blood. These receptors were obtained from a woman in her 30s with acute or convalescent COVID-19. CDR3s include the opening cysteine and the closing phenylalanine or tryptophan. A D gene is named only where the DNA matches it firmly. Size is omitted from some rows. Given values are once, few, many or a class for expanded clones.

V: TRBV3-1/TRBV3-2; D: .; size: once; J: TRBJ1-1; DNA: TGTGCCAGCAGCCGGAGAGGGTCAGACACTGAAGCTTTCTTT; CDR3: CASSRRGSDTEAFF
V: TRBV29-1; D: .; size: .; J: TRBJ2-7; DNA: TGCAGCGTTGAAGGTAGCCTTGGCTCCTACGAGCAGTACTTC; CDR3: CSVEGSLGSYEQYF
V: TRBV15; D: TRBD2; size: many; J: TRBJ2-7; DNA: TGTGCCACCAGCTCTTGGACTAGCGGGATCTACGAGCAGTACTTC; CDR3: CATSSWTSGIYEQYF
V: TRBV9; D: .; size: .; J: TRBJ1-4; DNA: TGTGCCAGCACCGGACGGGAAACTAATGAAAAACTGTTTTTT; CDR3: CASTGRETNEKLFF
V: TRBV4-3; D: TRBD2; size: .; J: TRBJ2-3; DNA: TGCGCCAGCAGCCAAGAGGAGCGGGAGACAGATACGCAGTATTTT; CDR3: CASSQEERETDTQYF
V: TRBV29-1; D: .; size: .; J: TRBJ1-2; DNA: TGCAGCGTTGATTGGGGCAGGAGTTATGGCTACACCTTC; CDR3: CSVDWGRSYGYTF
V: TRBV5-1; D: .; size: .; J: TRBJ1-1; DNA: TGCGCCAGCAGCTTGGGAGTACCAGGGAACACTGAAGCTTTCTTT; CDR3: CASSLGVPGNTEAFF
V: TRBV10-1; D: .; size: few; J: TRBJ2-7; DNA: TGCGCCAGCAGTGATGGCGGGACGTGGGGCGAGCAGTACTTC; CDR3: CASSDGGTWGEQYF
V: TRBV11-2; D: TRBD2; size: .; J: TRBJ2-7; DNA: TGTGCCAGCAAACTAGCGGGCGGAGGGTACGAGCAGTACTTC; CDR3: CASKLAGGGYEQYF
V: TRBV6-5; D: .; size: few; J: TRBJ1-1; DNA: TGTGCCAGCAGGGCCATGGGAGAAAACACTGAAGCTTTCTTT; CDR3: CASRAMGENTEAFF
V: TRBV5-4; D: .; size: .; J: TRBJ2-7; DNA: TGTGCCAGCAGCTTGGATTCCTTCTCCTACGAGCAGTACTTC; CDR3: CASSLDSFSYEQYF
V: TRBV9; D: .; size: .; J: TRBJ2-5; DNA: TGTGCCAGCAGCGTAGAGGCAGGTCAAGAGACCCAGTACTTC; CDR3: CASSVEAGQETQYF
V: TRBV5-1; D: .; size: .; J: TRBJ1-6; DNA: TGCGCCAGCAGCCCGTGGGGAGGAGGACGGGCAAGTTCACCCCTCCACTTT; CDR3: CASSPWGGGRASSPLHF
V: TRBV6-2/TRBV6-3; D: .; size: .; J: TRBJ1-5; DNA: TGTGCCAGCAGTTCGACAAATCAGCCCCAGCATTTT; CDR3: CASSSTNQPQHF
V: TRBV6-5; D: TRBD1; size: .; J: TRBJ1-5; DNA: TGTGCCAGCAGAACAGGGGACCAGCCCCAGCATTTT; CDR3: CASRTGDQPQHF
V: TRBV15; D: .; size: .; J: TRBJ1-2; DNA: TGTGCCACCAGCAGAGATCAAACCTCCACCACCGGGGGCTACACCTTC; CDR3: CATSRDQTSTTGGYTF
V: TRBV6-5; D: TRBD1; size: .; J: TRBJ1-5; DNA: TGTGCCAGCAGTCGGACAGGGAATAGCAATCAGCCCCAGCATTTT; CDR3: CASSRTGNSNQPQHF
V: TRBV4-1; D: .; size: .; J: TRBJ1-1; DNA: TGCGCCAGCAGCCGTCTAGCCCGGGAGGACGCTTTCTTT; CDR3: CASSRLAREDAFF
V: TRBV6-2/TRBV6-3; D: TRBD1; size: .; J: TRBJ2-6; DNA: TGTGCCAGCAGTTACCAACGGGGATTGCCGGGACAGGGAACTGGGGCCAACGTCCTGACTTTC; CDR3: CASSYQRGLPGQGTGANVLTF
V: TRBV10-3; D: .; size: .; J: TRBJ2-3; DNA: TGTGCCATCGCGGTCACAGATACGCAGTATTTT; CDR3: CAIAVTDTQYF
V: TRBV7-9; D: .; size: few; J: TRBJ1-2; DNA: TGTGCCAGCAGCTTGGAGGTAGCGACCTATGGCTACACCTTC; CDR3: CASSLEVATYGYTF
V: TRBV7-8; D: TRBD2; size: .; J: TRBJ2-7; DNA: TGTGCCAGCAGCTTAGGGACTAGCGGGAGCGAGCAGTACTTC; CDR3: CASSLGTSGSEQYF
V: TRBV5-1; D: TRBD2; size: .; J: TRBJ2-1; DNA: TGCGCCAGCAGCGGACTAGTCACTGGTGAGCAGTTCTTC; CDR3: CASSGLVTGEQFF
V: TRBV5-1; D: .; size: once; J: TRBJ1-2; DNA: TGCGCCAGCAGCTTGGACAGGGCTAACTATGGCTACACCTTC; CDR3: CASSLDRANYGYTF
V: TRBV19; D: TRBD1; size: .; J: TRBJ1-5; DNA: TGTGCCAGTAGTGGACAGGGAGGCAATCAGCCCCAGCATTTT; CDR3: CASSGQGGNQPQHF
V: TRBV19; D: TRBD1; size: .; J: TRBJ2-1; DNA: TGTGCCAGTACCATCGTAGGGACAGGGAACAATGAGCAGTTCTTC; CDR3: CASTIVGTGNNEQFF
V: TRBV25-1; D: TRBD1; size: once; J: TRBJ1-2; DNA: TGTGCCAGCAGAGATGACAGGGGGCGCATGTGGTACACCTTC; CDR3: CASRDDRGRMWYTF
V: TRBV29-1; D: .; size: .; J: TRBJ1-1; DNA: TGCAGCGTCCGGGTTAACACTGAAGCTTTCTTT; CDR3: CSVRVNTEAFF
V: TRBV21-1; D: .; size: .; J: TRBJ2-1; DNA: TGTGCCAGCAGCAAAGTTGTGGCGGGAGTCAATGAGCAGTTCTTC; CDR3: CASSKVVAGVNEQFF
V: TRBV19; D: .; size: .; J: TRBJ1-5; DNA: TGTGCCAGTAGTATGCCCGAGGGTCATCAGCCCCAGCATTTT; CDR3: CASSMPEGHQPQHF
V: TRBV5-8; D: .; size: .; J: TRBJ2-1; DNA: TGTGCCAGCAGCTTGGAGTCAGTCATCCAATCCTACAATGAGCAGTTCTTC; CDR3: CASSLESVIQSYNEQFF
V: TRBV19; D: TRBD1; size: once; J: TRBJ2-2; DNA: TGTGCCAGTACTTATATGGGACAGGGGGTAGGGGAGCTGTTTTTT; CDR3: CASTYMGQGVGELFF
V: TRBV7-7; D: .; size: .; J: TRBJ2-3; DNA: TGTGCCAGCAGCCTTGGGCCGGGCACAGATACGCAGTATTTT; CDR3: CASSLGPGTDTQYF
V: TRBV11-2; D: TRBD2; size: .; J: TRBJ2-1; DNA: TGTGCCAGCAGCTTTGAGGCTAGCGGGAGGAATGAGCAGTTCTTC; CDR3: CASSFEASGRNEQFF
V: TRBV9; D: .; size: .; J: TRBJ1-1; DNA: TGTGCCAGCAGCGTCGGGGGTCGCGGCAAAGGATCTGAAGCTTTCTTT; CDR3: CASSVGGRGKGSEAFF
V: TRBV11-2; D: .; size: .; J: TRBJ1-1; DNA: TGTGCCAGCAGCTTAGCAGGATTTGAAGCTTTCTTT; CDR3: CASSLAGFEAFF
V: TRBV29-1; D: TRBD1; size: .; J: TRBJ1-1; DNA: TGCAGCGTCTGGACAGGGGCGGGGACTGAAGCTTTCTTT; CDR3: CSVWTGAGTEAFF
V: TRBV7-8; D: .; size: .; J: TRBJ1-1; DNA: TGTGCCAGCAGCCGCCGAGAGGGGGACACTGAAGCTTTCTTT; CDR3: CASSRREGDTEAFF
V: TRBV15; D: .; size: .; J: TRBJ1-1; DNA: TGTGCCACCAGCAGAGCCGACGGGTCCGAAGCTTTCTTT; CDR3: CATSRADGSEAFF
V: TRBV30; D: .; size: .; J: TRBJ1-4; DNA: TGTGCCTGGCAATCAGGGCTGCCAAATGAAAAACTGTTTTTT; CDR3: CAWQSGLPNEKLFF
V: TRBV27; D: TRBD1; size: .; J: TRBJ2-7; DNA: TGTGCCAGCTCGACTACAGGGGTCCCCTCCTACGAGCAGTACTTC; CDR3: CASSTTGVPSYEQYF
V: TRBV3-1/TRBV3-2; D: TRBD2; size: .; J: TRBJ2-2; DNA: TGTGCCAGCAGCCAAGTCCGAGGACTAGACTCCGGGGAGCTGTTTTTT; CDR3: CASSQVRGLDSGELFF
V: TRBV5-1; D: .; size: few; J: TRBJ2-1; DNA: TGCGCCAGCAGCCTAGACGGGAGCTCCTACAATGAGCAGTTCTTC; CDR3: CASSLDGSSYNEQFF